This T cell receptor beta chain was identified during a study of blood T cell repertoires in COVID-19. Method: immunoSEQ multiplex PCR; TCRdb's copy keeps in-frame clones and lacks some. Among some 250,000 clones, approximately 88% were seen once, and the ten largest hold 0.65% to 0.9%. The sequence was collected from a woman in her thirties with acute or convalescent COVID-19. The sequencing sample was made of peripheral blood.

This CDR3 reads CASSQARGHEQFF. CDR3 coding DNA: TGTGCCAGCAGCCAAGCCCGAGGGCATGAGCAGTTCTTC. This chain links TRBV14 with TRBJ2-1, with a tentative D call TRBD2 (5 bases). With 1 base removed from V and 8 bases from J, the gap between germline ends came to 9 bases. The germline V gene has CDR1 SGHDN and CDR2 FVKESK. This CDR3 is built from 13 residues. The whole variable domain, filled in from reference TRBV14 and TRBJ2-1, reads EAGVTQFPSHSVIEKGQTVTLRCDPISGHDNLYWYRRVMGKEIKFLLHFVKESKQDESGMPNNRFLAERTGGTYSTLKVQPAELEDSGVYFCASSQARGHEQFFGPGTRLTVL.